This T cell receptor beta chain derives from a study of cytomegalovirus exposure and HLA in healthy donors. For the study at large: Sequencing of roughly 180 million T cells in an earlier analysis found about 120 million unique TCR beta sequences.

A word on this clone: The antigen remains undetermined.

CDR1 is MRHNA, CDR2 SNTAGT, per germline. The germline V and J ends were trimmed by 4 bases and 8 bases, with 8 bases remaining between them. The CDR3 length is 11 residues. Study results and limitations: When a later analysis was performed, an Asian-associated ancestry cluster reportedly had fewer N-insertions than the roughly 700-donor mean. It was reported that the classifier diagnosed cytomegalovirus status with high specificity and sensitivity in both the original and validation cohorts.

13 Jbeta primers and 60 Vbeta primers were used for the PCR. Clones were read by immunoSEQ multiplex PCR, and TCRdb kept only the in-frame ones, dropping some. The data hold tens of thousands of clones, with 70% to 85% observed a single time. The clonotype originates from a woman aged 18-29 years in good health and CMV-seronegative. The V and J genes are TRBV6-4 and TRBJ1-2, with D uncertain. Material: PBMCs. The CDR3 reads CASSGDGGYTF. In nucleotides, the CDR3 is TGTGCCAGCAGTGGAGACGGGGGCTACACCTTC.